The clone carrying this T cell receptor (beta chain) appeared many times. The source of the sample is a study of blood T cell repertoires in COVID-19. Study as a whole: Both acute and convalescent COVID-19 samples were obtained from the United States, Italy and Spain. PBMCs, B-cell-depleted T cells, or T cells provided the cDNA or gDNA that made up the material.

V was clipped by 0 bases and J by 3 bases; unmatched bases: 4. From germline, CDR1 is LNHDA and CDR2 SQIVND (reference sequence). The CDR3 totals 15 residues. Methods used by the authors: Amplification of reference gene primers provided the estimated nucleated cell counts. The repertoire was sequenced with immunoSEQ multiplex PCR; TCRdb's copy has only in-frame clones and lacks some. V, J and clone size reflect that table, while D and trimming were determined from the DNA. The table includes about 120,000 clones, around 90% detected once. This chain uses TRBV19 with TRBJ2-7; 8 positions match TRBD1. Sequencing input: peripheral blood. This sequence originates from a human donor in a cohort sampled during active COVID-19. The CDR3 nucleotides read TGTGCCAGTAGTATAGAGGACAGGGCCTACTACGAGCAGTACTTC. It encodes CASSIEDRAYYEQYF.